This TCR beta chain was recorded in a study of T cells in Graves' hyperthyroidism and ophthalmopathy. TCR beta CDR3 sequences were amplified from RNA transcripts. The TCR CDR3 first-round RT-PCR relied on the HTBI primer set. TCRdb used MiXCR to reprocess the multiplex PCR reads, holding one entry per CDR3 protein. Of some 210,000 distinct CDR3 sequences detected, 17% appear once; the ten largest clones hold under 65%. The sample holds many counts of this clonotype. Its antigen is still unknown. Study-wide points: Most clonotypes expanded in the thyroid (above 0.001) were also present in blood.

CDR3 length: 12 residues. Germline values: CDR1 SNHLY, CDR2 FYNNEI. Trimming took 5 bases from V and 6 from J; bases not matched to a gene: 1. Hyperthyroidism, newly diagnosed and lasting under 2 months, affected patients aged 18 to 65. The sample taken for sequencing was blood. This TCR derives from a man aged 45-60 years with Graves' hyperthyroidism. J is TRBJ2-7 and V is TRBV2; 10 nucleotides line up with TRBD1. CDR3 in amino acids: CASSRTGGEQYF. The CDR3 coding sequence is TGTGCCAGCAGTCGGACAGGGGGCGAGCAGTACTTC.